This T cell receptor (beta chain) emerged from a study of T-cell reconstitution after alpha-beta-depleted transplantation in children. Study results and limitations: It was surviving recipient T cells and thymic progenitors that gave some patients high TCRbeta diversity at day 60. The authors attributed T-cell counts and diversity one year after transplant mostly to newly produced T cells. Reports say that about two months after transplant, the alpha-beta T cells came out of several hundred graft clones that had expanded.

As concerns this clonotype: Its target is not known.

The CDR3 extends over 21 amino acids. The germline V and J ends were trimmed by 0 bases and 2 bases, with 30 bases remaining between them. Germline CDR1 is SGHRS and CDR2 is YFSETQ. During its preparation, the TCRbeta library received unique molecular identifiers. MiXCR, run by TCRdb on the PCR reads, gives a single entry per CDR3 protein. The repertoire holds 700,000 to 950,000 distinct CDR3 sequences, roughly 15% seen once, with roughly 5% in the top ten. The sample in question was PBMCs, mostly from graft donor cells, obtained 360 days after TCRalphabeta/CD19-depleted stem cell transplant. The rearrangement links TRBV5-1 to TRBJ2-7; D gene uncertain. This TCR was recovered from a male patient between 5 and 17 years old who had a stem cell transplant for acute lymphoblastic leukemia, so the T cells may come from the graft donor. CDR3 bases: TGCGCCAGCAGCTTGGCGACCACCTCTAAGTATAGGGCCCTGCCGACCTACGAGCAGTACTTC. It yields the protein CASSLATTSKYRALPTYEQYF.